A selection of T cell receptor beta chains follows, all from one sample in a study of lymphopenia after photon versus proton radiotherapy. Assay: immunoSEQ multiplex PCR; the TCRdb copy retains only in-frame clones and omits some. This repertoire shows 15,000 to 20,000 clones, 75% to 90% found once; its top ten account for 55% to 70%. The sequencing used peripheral blood, collected from a patient treated with proton-based radiotherapy. The receptors were gathered from an older woman with cholangiocarcinoma. Some clones in this sample may be carry-over from other donors' samples. The conserved cysteine and the conserved F or W are not part of the CDR3 here. The order of the fields is J gene, V gene, D gene, CDR3 length, CDR3 protein. The D gene is left open where the match is weak.

j_call: TRBJ1-5; v_call: TRBV7-8; d_call: TRBD1; cdr3_length: 13; cdr3_aa: ASSGTGASNQPQH
j_call: TRBJ1-3; v_call: TRBV19; d_call: -; cdr3_length: 11; cdr3_aa: ASSMFSGNTIY
j_call: TRBJ1-3; v_call: TRBV15; d_call: -; cdr3_length: 13; cdr3_aa: ATSRDPGNGNTIY
j_call: TRBJ2-6; v_call: TRBV7-2; d_call: -; cdr3_length: 14; cdr3_aa: ASSLVGTSGANVLT
j_call: TRBJ2-1; v_call: TRBV18; d_call: -; cdr3_length: 12; cdr3_aa: ASSPGLPNNEQF
j_call: TRBJ2-3; v_call: TRBV7-3; d_call: -; cdr3_length: 13; cdr3_aa: ASSPRGQSTDTQY
j_call: TRBJ2-5; v_call: TRBV11-2; d_call: TRBD2; cdr3_length: 11; cdr3_aa: AGGTSAQETQY
j_call: TRBJ2-2; v_call: TRBV4-1; d_call: TRBD1; cdr3_length: 15; cdr3_aa: ASSPRTGSTNTGELF
j_call: TRBJ1-1; v_call: TRBV30; d_call: -; cdr3_length: 11; cdr3_aa: AWTIMQGRMAF
j_call: TRBJ2-5; v_call: TRBV7-2; d_call: -; cdr3_length: 11; cdr3_aa: ASSFSRGETQY
j_call: TRBJ2-7; v_call: TRBV2; d_call: -; cdr3_length: 8; cdr3_aa: ASGRHRGS
j_call: TRBJ1-5; v_call: TRBV30; d_call: TRBD1; cdr3_length: 13; cdr3_aa: AWSRSDRDNQPQH
j_call: TRBJ2-1; v_call: TRBV19; d_call: -; cdr3_length: 11; cdr3_aa: ASTWGGENEQF
j_call: TRBJ1-6; v_call: TRBV7-8; d_call: -; cdr3_length: 12; cdr3_aa: ASSYRVKNSPLH
j_call: TRBJ2-3; v_call: TRBV7-2; d_call: TRBD2; cdr3_length: 16; cdr3_aa: ASSLALGGYPSTDTQY
j_call: TRBJ2-7; v_call: TRBV18; d_call: TRBD2; cdr3_length: 14; cdr3_aa: ASSPFPVRGSGEQY
j_call: TRBJ2-1; v_call: TRBV5-4; d_call: -; cdr3_length: 13; cdr3_aa: ASSLGLRGDNEQF
j_call: TRBJ1-3; v_call: TRBV7-6; d_call: -; cdr3_length: 14; cdr3_aa: ASSYRVPDSGNTIY
j_call: TRBJ1-2; v_call: TRBV5-1; d_call: -; cdr3_length: 14; cdr3_aa: ASSLLGDLANYGYT
j_call: TRBJ2-7; v_call: TRBV5-6; d_call: TRBD1; cdr3_length: 12; cdr3_aa: ASTVDRITYEQY
j_call: TRBJ2-1; v_call: TRBV29-1; d_call: -; cdr3_length: 11; cdr3_aa: SVPPYLGGEQF
j_call: TRBJ1-1; v_call: TRBV7-9; d_call: TRBD1; cdr3_length: 13; cdr3_aa: ASSYQTGMNTEAF
j_call: TRBJ1-5; v_call: TRBV7-8; d_call: -; cdr3_length: 13; cdr3_aa: ASSWSGTVYQPQH
j_call: TRBJ2-7; v_call: TRBV7-2; d_call: -; cdr3_length: 12; cdr3_aa: ASSSVSSVDEQY
j_call: TRBJ1-5; v_call: TRBV6-1; d_call: TRBD1; cdr3_length: 11; cdr3_aa: ASRDRGVQPQH
j_call: TRBJ2-3; v_call: TRBV18; d_call: TRBD2; cdr3_length: 13; cdr3_aa: ASSPRTSGGDTQY
j_call: TRBJ1-2; v_call: TRBV30; d_call: -; cdr3_length: 13; cdr3_aa: AWSVMNPSHYGYT
j_call: TRBJ2-5; v_call: TRBV4-1; d_call: -; cdr3_length: 13; cdr3_aa: ASSQDRLRQETQY
j_call: TRBJ2-5; v_call: TRBV13; d_call: TRBD2; cdr3_length: 14; cdr3_aa: ASSSGASGVGETQY
j_call: TRBJ2-1; v_call: TRBV11-2; d_call: -; cdr3_length: 14; cdr3_aa: ASSTYKKDLYNEQF
j_call: TRBJ2-7; v_call: TRBV29-1; d_call: TRBD1; cdr3_length: 10; cdr3_aa: SVGQGRYEQY
j_call: TRBJ2-5; v_call: TRBV11-3; d_call: TRBD2; cdr3_length: 15; cdr3_aa: ASSRGTSGLNQETQY